Listed below are T cell receptor beta chains from one sample, sequenced in a study of cytomegalovirus exposure and HLA in healthy donors. Data came from immunoSEQ multiplex PCR; TCRdb stores just in-frame clones and leaves some out. Among about 170,000 clones listed, approximately 78% were seen once. The sample comprised PBMCs. The source is a woman between 18 and 30 years old in good health and CMV-seronegative. The CDR3 runs from the conserved cysteine through the conserved F or W. A D gene is named only where the DNA matches it firmly. Size values are once, few and many counts, or a class for expanded clones, and some rows have none.

j_gene: TRBJ2-3; d_gene: TRBD2; v_gene: TRBV7-8; abundance: NA; CDR3nt: TGTGCCAGCAGCCCACCCTTGCGGGAGGGGATAGATACGCAGTATTTT; CDR3aa: CASSPPLREGIDTQYF
j_gene: TRBJ1-2; d_gene: NA; v_gene: TRBV28; abundance: NA; CDR3nt: TGTGCCAGCAGTTTAATAAGAGGGGGACCTAACTATGGCTACACCTTC; CDR3aa: CASSLIRGGPNYGYTF
j_gene: TRBJ1-5; d_gene: NA; v_gene: TRBV29-1; abundance: NA; CDR3nt: TGCAGCGTTGGATGGCAGTCCAATCAGCCCCAGCATTTT; CDR3aa: CSVGWQSNQPQHF
j_gene: TRBJ1-5; d_gene: TRBD1; v_gene: TRBV19; abundance: few; CDR3nt: TGTGCCAGTAGTATTTCAGGGGGTATCAATCAGCCCCAGCATTTT; CDR3aa: CASSISGGINQPQHF
j_gene: TRBJ2-7; d_gene: NA; v_gene: TRBV28; abundance: NA; CDR3nt: TGTGCCAGTCCATGTTGGCGGGGGCGGATCTCCTACGAGCAGTACTTC; CDR3aa: CASPCWRGRISYEQYF
j_gene: TRBJ2-5; d_gene: TRBD1; v_gene: TRBV10-3; abundance: NA; CDR3nt: TGTGCCATCAGTACAGGGGGTGGGGAGACCCAGTACTTC; CDR3aa: CAISTGGGETQYF
j_gene: TRBJ2-5; d_gene: NA; v_gene: TRBV14; abundance: NA; CDR3nt: TGTGCCAGCAGTCCCGGTGACAGAGGGGGGGGAGAGACCCAGTACTTC; CDR3aa: CASSPGDRGGGETQYF
j_gene: TRBJ2-1; d_gene: NA; v_gene: TRBV7-7; abundance: NA; CDR3nt: TGTGCTAGCAGCTTAAGGGTAGCGAAAGACAATGAGCAGTTCTTC; CDR3aa: CASSLRVAKDNEQFF
j_gene: TRBJ2-1; d_gene: NA; v_gene: TRBV28; abundance: NA; CDR3nt: TGTGCCAGCAGTTTATATAGTGGTCCCTACAATGAGCAGTTCTTC; CDR3aa: CASSLYSGPYNEQFF
j_gene: TRBJ2-1; d_gene: NA; v_gene: TRBV7-6; abundance: NA; CDR3nt: TGTGCCAGCAGCGAGGGGACACTTAATGAGCAGTTCTTC; CDR3aa: CASSEGTLNEQFF
j_gene: TRBJ2-1; d_gene: NA; v_gene: TRBV9; abundance: NA; CDR3nt: TGTGCCAGCAGCGTAGGAATTCCGGACAATGAGCAGTTCTTC; CDR3aa: CASSVGIPDNEQFF
j_gene: TRBJ2-3; d_gene: TRBD1; v_gene: TRBV25-1; abundance: NA; CDR3nt: TGTGCCAGCCAGGGGGCTGTTAGCACAGATACGCAGTATTTT; CDR3aa: CASQGAVSTDTQYF
j_gene: TRBJ1-1; d_gene: TRBD1; v_gene: TRBV7-8; abundance: NA; CDR3nt: TGTGCCAGCAGCCTAGTGAGGGGGCTGGACACTGAAGCTTTCTTT; CDR3aa: CASSLVRGLDTEAFF
j_gene: TRBJ2-3; d_gene: NA; v_gene: TRBV7-9; abundance: NA; CDR3nt: TGTTCCAGCAGACACAACCTAGCTGACACAGATACGCAGTATTTT; CDR3aa: CSSRHNLADTDTQYF
j_gene: TRBJ2-7; d_gene: NA; v_gene: TRBV7-2; abundance: NA; CDR3nt: TGTGCCAGCAGCCCCCCAACTAACGAGCAGTACTTC; CDR3aa: CASSPPTNEQYF
j_gene: TRBJ2-7; d_gene: TRBD1; v_gene: TRBV5-4; abundance: NA; CDR3nt: TGTGCCAGCAGCTTGGAAGACAGGGCTACCGGCGACGAGCAGTACTTC; CDR3aa: CASSLEDRATGDEQYF
j_gene: TRBJ1-4; d_gene: TRBD1; v_gene: TRBV10-3; abundance: NA; CDR3nt: TGTGCCATCAACCAAAGACCGGGACAGGGGTATGAAAAACTGTTTTTT; CDR3aa: CAINQRPGQGYEKLFF
j_gene: TRBJ2-7; d_gene: TRBD1; v_gene: TRBV10-1; abundance: NA; CDR3nt: TGCGCCAGCAGTGAGATCTCGACAGGGGTCTACGAGCAGTACTTC; CDR3aa: CASSEISTGVYEQYF
j_gene: TRBJ2-1; d_gene: NA; v_gene: TRBV28; abundance: NA; CDR3nt: TGTGCCAGCAGCCGCTCTACCGCCGTTTCCTACAATGAGCAGTTCTTC; CDR3aa: CASSRSTAVSYNEQFF
j_gene: TRBJ2-5; d_gene: TRBD1; v_gene: TRBV5-4; abundance: NA; CDR3nt: TGTGCCAGCAGCTTAGGACAGGGAGAGACCCAGTACTTC; CDR3aa: CASSLGQGETQYF
j_gene: TRBJ2-7; d_gene: NA; v_gene: TRBV25-1; abundance: NA; CDR3nt: TGTGCCAGCAGTCCTCGGGGGATTGTCAACGAGCAGTACTTC; CDR3aa: CASSPRGIVNEQYF
j_gene: TRBJ2-1; d_gene: NA; v_gene: TRBV4-2; abundance: NA; CDR3nt: TGTGCCAGCAGCCAAGGGACTATTTACAATGAGCAGTTCTTC; CDR3aa: CASSQGTIYNEQFF